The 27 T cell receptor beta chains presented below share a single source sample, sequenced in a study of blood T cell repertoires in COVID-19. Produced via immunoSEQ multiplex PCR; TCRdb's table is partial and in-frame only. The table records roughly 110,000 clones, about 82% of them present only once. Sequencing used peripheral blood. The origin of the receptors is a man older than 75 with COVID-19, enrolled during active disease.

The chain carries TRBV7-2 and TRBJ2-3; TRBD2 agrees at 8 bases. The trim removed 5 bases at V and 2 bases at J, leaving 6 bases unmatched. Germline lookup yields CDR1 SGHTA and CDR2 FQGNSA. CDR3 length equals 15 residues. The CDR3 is CASSRTSPYTDTQYF. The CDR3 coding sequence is TGTGCCAGCAGCCGGACTAGCCCCTACACAGATACGCAGTATTTT.

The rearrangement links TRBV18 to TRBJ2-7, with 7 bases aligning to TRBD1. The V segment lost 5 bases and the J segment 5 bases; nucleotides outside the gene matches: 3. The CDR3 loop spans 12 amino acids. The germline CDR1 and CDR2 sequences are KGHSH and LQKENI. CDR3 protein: CASSATGDEQYF. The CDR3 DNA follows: TGTGCCAGCTCAGCTACAGGGGACGAGCAGTACTTC.

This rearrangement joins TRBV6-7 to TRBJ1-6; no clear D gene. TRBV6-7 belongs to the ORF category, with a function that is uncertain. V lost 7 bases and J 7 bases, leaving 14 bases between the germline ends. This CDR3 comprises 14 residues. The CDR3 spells CASTKQRLNSPLHF. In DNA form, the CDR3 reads TGTGCCAGCACAAAACAGCGGCTGAATTCACCCCTCCACTTT.

As DNA, the CDR3 is TGTGCCAGCAGTTTCTTTGCGGGAAGCCTCTCTGGCACAGATACGCAGTATTTT. This sequence encodes CASSFFAGSLSGTDTQYF. The V call is TRBV28, the J call TRBJ2-3; D might be TRBD2 (6 bases). This CDR3 contains 18 residues. V was pared by 3 bases and J by 1 base, with 20 bases between. The germline V gene encodes CDR1 MDHEN and CDR2 SYDVKM.

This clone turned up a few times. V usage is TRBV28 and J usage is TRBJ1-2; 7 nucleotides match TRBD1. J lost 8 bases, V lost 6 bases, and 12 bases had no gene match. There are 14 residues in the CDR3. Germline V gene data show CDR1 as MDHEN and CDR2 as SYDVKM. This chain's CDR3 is CASSTPQGIDGYTF. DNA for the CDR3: TGTGCCAGCAGCACCCCACAGGGGATCGACGGCTACACCTTC.

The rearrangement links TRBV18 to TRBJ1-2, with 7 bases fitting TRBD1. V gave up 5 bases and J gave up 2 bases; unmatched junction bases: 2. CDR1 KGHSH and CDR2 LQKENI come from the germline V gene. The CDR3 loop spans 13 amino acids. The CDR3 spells CASSGDSNYGYTF. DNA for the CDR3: TGTGCCAGCTCAGGGGACAGCAACTATGGCTACACCTTC. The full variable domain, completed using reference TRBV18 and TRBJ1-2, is NAGVMQNPRHLVRRRGQEARLRCSPMKGHSHVYWYRQLPEEGLKFMVYLQKENIIDESGMPKERFSAEFPKEGPSILRIQQVVRGDSAAYFCASSGDSNYGYTFGSGTRLTVV.

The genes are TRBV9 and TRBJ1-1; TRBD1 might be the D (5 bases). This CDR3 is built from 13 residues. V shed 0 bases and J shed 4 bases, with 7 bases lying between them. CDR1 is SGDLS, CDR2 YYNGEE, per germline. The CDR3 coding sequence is TGTGCCAGCAGCGTAGGACAGCTCACTGAAGCTTTCTTT. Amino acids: CASSVGQLTEAFF.

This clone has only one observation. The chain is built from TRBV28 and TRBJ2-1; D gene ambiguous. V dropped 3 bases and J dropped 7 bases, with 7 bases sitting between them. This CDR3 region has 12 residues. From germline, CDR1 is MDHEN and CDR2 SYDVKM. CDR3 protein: CASSFSLNEQFF. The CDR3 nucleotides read TGTGCCAGCAGTTTTAGCTTGAATGAGCAGTTCTTC.

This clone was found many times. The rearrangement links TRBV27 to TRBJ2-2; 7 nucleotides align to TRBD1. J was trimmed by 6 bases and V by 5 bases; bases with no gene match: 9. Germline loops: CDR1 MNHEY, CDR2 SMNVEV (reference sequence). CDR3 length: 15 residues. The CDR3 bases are TGTGCCAGCAGTCCCTGGACAGGCTCGGCCGGGGAGCTGTTTTTT. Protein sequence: CASSPWTGSAGELFF.

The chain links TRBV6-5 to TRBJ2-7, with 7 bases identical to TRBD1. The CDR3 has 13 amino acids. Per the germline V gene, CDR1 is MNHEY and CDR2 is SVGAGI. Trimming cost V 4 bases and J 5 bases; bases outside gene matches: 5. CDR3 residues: CASSSDRAHEQYF. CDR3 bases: TGTGCCAGCAGTTCCGACAGGGCCCACGAGCAGTACTTC.

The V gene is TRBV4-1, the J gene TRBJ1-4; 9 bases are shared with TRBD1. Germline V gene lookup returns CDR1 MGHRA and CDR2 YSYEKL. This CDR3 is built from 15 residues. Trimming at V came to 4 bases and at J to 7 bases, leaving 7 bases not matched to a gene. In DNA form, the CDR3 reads TGCGCCAGCAGCCGGGAGGGGACAGGGAGTGAAAAACTGTTTTTT. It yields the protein CASSREGTGSEKLFF.

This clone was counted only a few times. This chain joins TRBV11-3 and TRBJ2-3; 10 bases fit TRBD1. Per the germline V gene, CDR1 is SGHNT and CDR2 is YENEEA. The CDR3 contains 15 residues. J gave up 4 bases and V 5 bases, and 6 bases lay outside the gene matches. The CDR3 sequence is CASSALGQGPDTQYF. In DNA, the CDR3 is TGTGCCAGCAGCGCCTTGGGACAGGGGCCAGATACGCAGTATTTT.

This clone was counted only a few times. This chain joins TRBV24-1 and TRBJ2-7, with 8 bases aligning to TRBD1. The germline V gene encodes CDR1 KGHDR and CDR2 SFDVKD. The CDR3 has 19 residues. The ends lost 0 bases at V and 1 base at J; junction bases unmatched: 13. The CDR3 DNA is TGTGCCACCAGTGATTTGCAAATCGGACAGGGCCTTCTTTCCTACGAGCAGTACTTC. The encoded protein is CATSDLQIGQGLLSYEQYF.

Here the CDR3 reads CASSGGFRGYGQPQHF. DNA of the CDR3: TGTGCCAGCAGTGGGGGATTCAGGGGATATGGTCAGCCCCAGCATTTT. The V gene is TRBV6-6, the J gene TRBJ1-5; possibly TRBD1 for D (6 bases). This CDR3 contains 16 residues. The germline V gene has CDR1 MNHNY and CDR2 SVGAGI (reference sequence). Trimming stripped 5 bases from V and 6 bases from J, with 20 bases between.

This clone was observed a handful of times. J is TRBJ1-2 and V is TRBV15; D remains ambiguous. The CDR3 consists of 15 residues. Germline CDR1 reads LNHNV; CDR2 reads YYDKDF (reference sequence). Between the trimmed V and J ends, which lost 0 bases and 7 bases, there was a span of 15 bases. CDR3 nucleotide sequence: TGTGCCACCAGCAGAGATACTTCTCGCACGGGTGGCTACACCTTC. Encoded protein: CATSRDTSRTGGYTF.

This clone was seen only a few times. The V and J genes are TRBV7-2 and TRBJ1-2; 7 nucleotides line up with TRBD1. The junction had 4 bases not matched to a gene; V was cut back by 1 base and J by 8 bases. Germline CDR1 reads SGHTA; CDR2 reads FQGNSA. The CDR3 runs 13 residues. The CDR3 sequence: CASSLGQGEGYTF. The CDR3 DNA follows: TGTGCCAGCAGCTTAGGACAGGGAGAGGGCTACACCTTC.

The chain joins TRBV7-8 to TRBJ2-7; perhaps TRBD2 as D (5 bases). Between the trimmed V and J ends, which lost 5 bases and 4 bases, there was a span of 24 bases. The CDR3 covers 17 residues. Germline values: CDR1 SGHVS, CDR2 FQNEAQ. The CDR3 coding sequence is TGTGCCAGCAGCCTTCTAGCTCTGGGATCCACCGGGTACGAGCAGTACTTC. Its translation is CASSLLALGSTGYEQYF. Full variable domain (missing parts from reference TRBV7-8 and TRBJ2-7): GAGVSQSPRYKVAKRGQDVALRCDPISGHVSLFWYQQALGQGPEFLTYFQNEAQLDKSGLPSDRFFAERPEGSVSTLKIQRTQQEDSAVYLCASSLLALGSTGYEQYFGPGTRLTVT.

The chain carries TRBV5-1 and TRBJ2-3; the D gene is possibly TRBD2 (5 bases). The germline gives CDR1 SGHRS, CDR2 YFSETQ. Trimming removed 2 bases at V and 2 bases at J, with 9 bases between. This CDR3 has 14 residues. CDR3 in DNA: TGCGCCAGCAGCTTAAGCGGATCCACAGATACGCAGTATTTT. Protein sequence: CASSLSGSTDTQYF.

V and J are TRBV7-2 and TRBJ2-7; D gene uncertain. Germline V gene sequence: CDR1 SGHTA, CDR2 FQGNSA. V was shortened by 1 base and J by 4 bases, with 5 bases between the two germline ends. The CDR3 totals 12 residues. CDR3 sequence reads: CASSLDAYEQYF. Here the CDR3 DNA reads TGTGCCAGCAGCTTAGACGCGTACGAGCAGTACTTC.

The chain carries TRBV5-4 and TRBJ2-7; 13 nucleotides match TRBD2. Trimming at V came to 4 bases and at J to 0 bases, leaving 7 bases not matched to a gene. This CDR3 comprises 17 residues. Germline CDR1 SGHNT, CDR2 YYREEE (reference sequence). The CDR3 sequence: CASSPGLAGRRSYEQYF. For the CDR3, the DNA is TGTGCCAGCAGCCCGGGACTAGCGGGACGCCGCTCCTACGAGCAGTACTTC.

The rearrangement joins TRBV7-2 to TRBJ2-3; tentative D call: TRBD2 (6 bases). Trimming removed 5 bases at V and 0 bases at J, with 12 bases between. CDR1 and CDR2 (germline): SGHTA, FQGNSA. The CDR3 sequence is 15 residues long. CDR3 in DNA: TGTGCCAGCAGCGGCGGGACCCTGAGCACAGATACGCAGTATTTT. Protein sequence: CASSGGTLSTDTQYF.

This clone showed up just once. CDR3 region: CASNRDLSGGYTF. The CDR3 bases are TGTGCCAGCAACCGGGACTTATCCGGTGGCTACACCTTC. The rearrangement joins TRBV28 to TRBJ1-2; a weak D match, TRBD1 (5 bases). Trimming took 7 bases from V and 7 from J, leaving 16 bases between them. The germline CDR1 and CDR2 sequences are MDHEN and SYDVKM. The CDR3 extends over 13 amino acids.

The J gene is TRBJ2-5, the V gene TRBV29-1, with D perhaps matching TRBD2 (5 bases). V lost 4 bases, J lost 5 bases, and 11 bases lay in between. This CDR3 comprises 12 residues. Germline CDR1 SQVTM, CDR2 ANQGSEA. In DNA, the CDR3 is TGCAGCGTTGGGGAGATGGACGAGACCCAGTACTTC. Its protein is CSVGEMDETQYF.

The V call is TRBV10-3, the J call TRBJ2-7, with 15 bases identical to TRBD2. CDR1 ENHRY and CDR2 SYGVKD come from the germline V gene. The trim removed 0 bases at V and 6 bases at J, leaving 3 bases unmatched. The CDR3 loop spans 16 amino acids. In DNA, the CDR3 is TGTGCCATCAGTGAGTCCGGGACTAGCGGGAGGTTCGAGCAGTACTTC. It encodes CAISESGTSGRFEQYF.

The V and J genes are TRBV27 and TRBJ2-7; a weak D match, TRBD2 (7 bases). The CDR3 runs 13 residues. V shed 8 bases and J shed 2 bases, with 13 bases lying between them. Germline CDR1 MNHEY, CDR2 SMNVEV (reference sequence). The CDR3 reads CASGDYRAYEQYF. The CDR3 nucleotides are TGTGCCAGCGGGGACTACAGGGCCTACGAGCAGTACTTC.

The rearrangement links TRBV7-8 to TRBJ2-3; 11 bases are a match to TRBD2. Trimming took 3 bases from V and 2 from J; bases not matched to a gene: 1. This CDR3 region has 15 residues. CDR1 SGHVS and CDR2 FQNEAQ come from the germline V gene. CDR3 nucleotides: TGTGCCAGCAGCTTTAGCGGGAGGGCCACAGATACGCAGTATTTT. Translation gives CASSFSGRATDTQYF.

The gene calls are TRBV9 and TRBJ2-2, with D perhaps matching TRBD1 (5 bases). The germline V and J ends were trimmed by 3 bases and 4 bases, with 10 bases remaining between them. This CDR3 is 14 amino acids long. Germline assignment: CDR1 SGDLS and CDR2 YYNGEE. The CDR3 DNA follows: TGTGCCAGCAGCGATGACAGATTCACCGGGGAGCTGTTTTTT. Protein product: CASSDDRFTGELFF.